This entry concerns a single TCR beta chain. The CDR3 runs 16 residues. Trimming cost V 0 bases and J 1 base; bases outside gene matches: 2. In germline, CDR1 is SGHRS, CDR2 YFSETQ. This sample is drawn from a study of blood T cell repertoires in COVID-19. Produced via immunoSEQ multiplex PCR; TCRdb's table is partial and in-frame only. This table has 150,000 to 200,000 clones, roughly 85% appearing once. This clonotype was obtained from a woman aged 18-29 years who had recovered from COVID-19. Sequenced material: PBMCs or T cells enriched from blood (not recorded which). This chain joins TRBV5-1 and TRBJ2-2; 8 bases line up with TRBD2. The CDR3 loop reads CASSLALAGNTGELFF. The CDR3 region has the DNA TGCGCCAGCAGCTTGGCGCTAGCGGGGAACACCGGGGAGCTGTTTTTT.